A selection of T cell receptor beta chains follows, all from one sample in a study of CD8 T cells in ankylosing spondylitis. A single record per CDR3 protein comes from TCRdb applying MiXCR to the 5' RACE reads. The sample consists of some 290,000 distinct CDR3 sequences, 15% to 20% of them appearing once. Sequenced material: blood, either unsorted or a sorted T cell fraction (not recorded which). The receptors were sampled from a male donor with ankylosing spondylitis or in good health (not recorded which). CDR3s include the opening cysteine and the closing phenylalanine or tryptophan. D genes are given only for firm matches. Clone size is given for some rows only: seen once, a few or many times, or a class if the clone is expanded.

j_call,clone_size,v_call,d_call,cdr3_nt,cdr3_aa
TRBJ2-2,.,TRBV10-1,.,TGCGCCAGCAGTGAGTTAGTGCCCCCCGGGGAGCTGTTTTTT,CASSELVPPGELFF
TRBJ2-6,.,TRBV28,.,TGTGCCAGCAGTCCGTGGGCTCTGGGGTCTGGGGCCAACGTCCTGACTTTC,CASSPWALGSGANVLTF
TRBJ1-5,.,TRBV15,TRBD1,TGTGCCACCAGCCAAGACAGGGGGCCCCTTCAGCCCCAGCATTTT,CATSQDRGPLQPQHF
TRBJ2-1,many,TRBV28,.,TGTGCCAGCAGTTTAAGGTCCTACAATGAGCAGTTCTTC,CASSLRSYNEQFF
TRBJ1-4,.,TRBV5-1,TRBD1,TGCGCCAGCACCCGACAGGGGCAAACTAATGAAAAACTGTTTTTT,CASTRQGQTNEKLFF
TRBJ2-5,.,TRBV20-1,.,TGCAGTGCTATCCTGGCGGGGAATCAAGAGACCCAGTACTTC,CSAILAGNQETQYF
TRBJ2-1,.,TRBV20-1,.,TGCAGTGCTAGAGATTCTATAGGGGGAGTCTCCTACAATGAGCAGTTCTTC,CSARDSIGGVSYNEQFF
TRBJ1-5,.,TRBV28,TRBD1,TGTGCCAGCAGTTTCAGGGGGCGAAATCAGCCCCAGCATTTT,CASSFRGRNQPQHF
TRBJ2-2,few,TRBV15,.,TGTGCCACCAGCAGAGATTTACAGGCCGTCAGGGAGCTGTTTTTT,CATSRDLQAVRELFF
TRBJ2-1,.,TRBV7-3,TRBD2,TGTGCCAGCAGTATTCTAGCGGGGGAGCAGTTCTTC,CASSILAGEQFF
TRBJ2-3,few,TRBV4-1,.,TGCGCCAGCAGCCAAGCTCCATGGGCGGGTGTCGCCCTGACAGATACGCAGTATTTT,CASSQAPWAGVALTDTQYF
TRBJ2-1,many,TRBV29-1,TRBD2,TGCAGCGTTGTACCCCTAGCGGGAGGCGGGTATGAGCAGTTCTTC,CSVVPLAGGGYEQFF
TRBJ2-4,.,TRBV27,.,TGTGCCAGCAGTTCCGGTATAGCCAAAAACATTCAGTACTTC,CASSSGIAKNIQYF
TRBJ2-3,many,TRBV9,.,TGTGCCAGCAGCGTGGACCCGGGGCAGAGCACAGATACGCAGTATTTT,CASSVDPGQSTDTQYF
TRBJ1-1,few,TRBV5-1,.,TGCGCCAGCAGCTTCCTGGGCTTGAACACTGAAGCTTTCTTT,CASSFLGLNTEAFF
TRBJ1-5,.,TRBV2,.,TGTGCCAGCAGTGAAGGGCGGCAGCAGCCCCAGCATTTT,CASSEGRQQPQHF
TRBJ1-1,many,TRBV9,.,TGTGCCAGCAGCGTCCAGGCGGGGAACACTGAAGCTTTCTTT,CASSVQAGNTEAFF
TRBJ1-2,.,TRBV29-1,.,TGCAGCGTTGAGCCGATGGTTAACTATGGCTACACCTTC,CSVEPMVNYGYTF
TRBJ1-1,many,TRBV5-1,TRBD1,TGCGCCAGCAGGGGACAGGGGTTGGCTGAAGCTTTCTTT,CASRGQGLAEAFF
TRBJ2-1,few,TRBV12-3/TRBV12-4,TRBD2,TGTGCCAGCAGTCCACTTAAGCGGGAGGGAATCAATGAGCAGTTCTTC,CASSPLKREGINEQFF
TRBJ2-1,many,TRBV11-2,TRBD2,TGTGCCAGCAGCTGGGCTAGCGGGAGTAATGAGCAGTTCTTC,CASSWASGSNEQFF
TRBJ1-5,.,TRBV5-1,.,TGCGCCAGCAGCTTGGGGGGTGTTAGCGATCCCCAGCATTTT,CASSLGGVSDPQHF
TRBJ2-5,few,TRBV5-1,TRBD2,TGCGCCAGCAGCACCGGGACTAGCGGGAGGGAGACCCAGTACTTC,CASSTGTSGRETQYF
TRBJ2-2,.,TRBV3-1,.,TGTGCCAGCACGTTGGGCACCGGGGAGCTGTTTTTT,CASTLGTGELFF
TRBJ1-5,.,TRBV20-1,TRBD1,TGCAGTGCGAACAGGGGGCATGGCAATCAGCCCCAGCATTTT,CSANRGHGNQPQHF
TRBJ1-2,few,TRBV29-1,.,TGCAGCGTTGAAGATCCGGCGAACTATGGCTACACCTTC,CSVEDPANYGYTF
TRBJ2-1,.,TRBV24-1,TRBD1,TGTGCCACCAGTGATGTAGGACAGGGGCACAATGAGCAGTTCTTC,CATSDVGQGHNEQFF
TRBJ2-3,.,TRBV29-1,.,TGCAGCGTTGAAGTTCGCGGGACTAGCACAGATACGCAGTATTTT,CSVEVRGTSTDTQYF
TRBJ1-1,.,TRBV7-3,.,TGTGCCAGCAGCTTACAGGGGAGGAGCACTGAAGCTTTCTTT,CASSLQGRSTEAFF
TRBJ1-1,many,TRBV20-1,TRBD1,TGCAGTGCTGACTCCGGGACAGCAAACACTGAAGCTTTCTTT,CSADSGTANTEAFF
TRBJ2-1,few,TRBV7-8,.,TGTGCCAGCAGCCGCCGGGTCGACCACTACAATGAGCAGTTCTTC,CASSRRVDHYNEQFF
TRBJ2-5,.,TRBV2,TRBD2,TGTGCCATGACTAGCGGCCAGGGGGAGACCCAGTACTTC,CAMTSGQGETQYF
TRBJ2-3,many,TRBV5-1,.,TGCGCCAGCAGAAGGGATGTCAGCGATACGCAGTATTTT,CASRRDVSDTQYF
TRBJ1-4,once,TRBV5-1,.,TGCGCCAGCAGCTTCTTTGACAGCTTAAAGGAAAAACTGTTTTTT,CASSFFDSLKEKLFF
TRBJ2-1,few,TRBV24-1,.,TGTGCCACCAGTGCCGTAGGGGCGTCCCCCTACAATGAGCAGTTCTTC,CATSAVGASPYNEQFF
TRBJ2-2,.,TRBV5-1,TRBD2,TGCGCCAGCAGCTTGGCCAGGCTAGCGGAGAACGCGAACACCGGGGAGCTGTTTTTT,CASSLARLAENANTGELFF
TRBJ1-6,once,TRBV3-1,.,TGTGCCAGCAGCCAAGGGGACACCAATTCACCCCTCCACTTT,CASSQGDTNSPLHF
TRBJ2-3,.,TRBV5-4,.,TGTGCCAGCAGCTACCCCCGAACAGATACGCAGTATTTT,CASSYPRTDTQYF
TRBJ2-5,.,TRBV24-1,TRBD2,TGTGCCACCAGTGACGCACTAGCGGAAGAGACCCAGTACTTC,CATSDALAEETQYF
TRBJ1-1,few,TRBV20-1,TRBD1,TGCAGTGCTAGATCCGACAGGGTGAACACTGAAGCTTTCTTT,CSARSDRVNTEAFF
TRBJ2-4,.,TRBV4-1,TRBD2,TGCGCCAGCAGCCAAGATGGGGGGGGGGACATTCAGTACTTC,CASSQDGGGDIQYF
TRBJ2-2,.,TRBV6-2/TRBV6-3,.,TGTGCCAGCAGGGGGGCCGCCGGGGAGCTGTTTTTT,CASRGAAGELFF
TRBJ1-1,many,TRBV9,.,TGTGCCAGCAGCGTAGCCCAGGGTGGGGAAGCTTTCTTT,CASSVAQGGEAFF
TRBJ2-3,many,TRBV7-3,.,TGTGCCAGCAGCCTAAGCAGGGATAGCACAGATACGCAGTATTTT,CASSLSRDSTDTQYF
TRBJ2-5,few,TRBV5-1,.,TGCGCCAGCGACCTTGGCGGGTCGGAGACCCAGTACTTC,CASDLGGSETQYF
TRBJ1-5,few,TRBV30,.,TGTGCCTGGAGTGTACCCGGCAGGGGAAGCAATCAGCCCCAGCATTTT,CAWSVPGRGSNQPQHF
TRBJ2-1,few,TRBV5-1,TRBD2,TGCGCCAGCAGCACCGGACTAGCGGGGGTTATCTACAATGAGCAGTTCTTC,CASSTGLAGVIYNEQFF
TRBJ1-2,few,TRBV6-5,TRBD1,TGTGCCAGCAGTTACTCCTACAGGGGGCTTGACTATGGCTACACCTTC,CASSYSYRGLDYGYTF
TRBJ2-5,.,TRBV25-1,TRBD2,TGTGCCAGCAGTGAGATAAAATCGGGACTAGCGGGCCAAGAGACCCAGTACTTC,CASSEIKSGLAGQETQYF
TRBJ2-1,.,TRBV7-9,.,TGTGCCAGCAGCCCTAGTAGCTCCTACAATGAGCAGTTCTTC,CASSPSSSYNEQFF
TRBJ1-6,few,TRBV28,TRBD1,TGTGCCAGCAGTTCCGGACAGGAAAATTCACCCCTCCACTTT,CASSSGQENSPLHF